The 32 T cell receptor beta chains below were found in one sample sequenced in a study. TCRdb analysed the RT-PCR reads with MiXCR anew, one entry per CDR3 protein. The sample contains about 680,000 distinct CDR3 sequences, around 14% of which appear only once. What was sequenced was memory CD4+ T cells from blood. The receptors were sampled from a female donor in good health, serving as a healthy control.

This clonotype has only a few counts. This chain joins TRBV11-1 and TRBJ2-1; D ambiguous. Germline V lookup: CDR1 SGHAT, CDR2 FQDESV (reference sequence). CDR3 length equals 14 residues. V was shortened by 4 bases and J by 1 base, with 8 bases between the two germline ends. The CDR3 bases are TGTGCCAGCAGCTCCTTACGTTCCTACAATGAGCAGTTCTTC. Amino acids: CASSSLRSYNEQFF.

The gene calls are TRBV5-1 and TRBJ2-2; tentative D call: TRBD1 (6 bases). The CDR3 is 14 residues long. Trimming left V 1 base short and J 4 bases short, with 8 bases between. Germline assignment: CDR1 SGHRS and CDR2 YFSETQ. The DNA of the CDR3 is TGCGCCAGCAGCTTGCAGGGGACCACCGGGGAGCTGTTTTTT. Residues: CASSLQGTTGELFF.

The V gene is TRBV24-1, the J gene TRBJ2-7, with 10 bases aligning to TRBD1. The J segment lost 0 bases and the V segment lost 12 bases, leaving 10 bases of the junction unmatched. CDR1 is KGHDR and CDR2 is SFDVKD in the germline V gene. The CDR3 covers 15 residues. The CDR3 nucleotides read TGTGCCTCCGGATCCGGGACAGGGGCCTCCTACGAGCAGTACTTC. This sequence encodes CASGSGTGASYEQYF.

The chain combines TRBV29-1 with TRBJ2-1, with 8 bases fitting TRBD2. The CDR3 runs to 13 residues. Germline CDR1 is SQVTM and CDR2 is ANQGSEA. The ends lost 7 bases at V and 7 bases at J; junction bases unmatched: 9. This chain's CDR3 is CSATSGGNNEQFF. In DNA form, the CDR3 reads TGCAGCGCAACTAGCGGCGGGAATAATGAGCAGTTCTTC.

This clonotype was detected many times. The genes are TRBV6-5 and TRBJ2-1; D possibly corresponds to TRBD1 (5 bases). Between the trimmed V and J ends, which lost 0 bases and 0 bases, there was a span of 9 bases. Germline values: CDR1 MNHEY, CDR2 SVGAGI. This CDR3 comprises 16 residues. The CDR3 coding sequence is TGTGCCAGCAGTTACTCGGGGCCAGGCTCCTACAATGAGCAGTTCTTC. Protein sequence: CASSYSGPGSYNEQFF.

This clonotype was observed a few times. J is TRBJ2-5 and V is TRBV15; D uncertain. Germline CDR1 is LNHNV and CDR2 is YYDKDF (reference sequence). V lost 1 base and J 1 base, leaving 4 bases between the germline ends. The length of the CDR3 is 13 residues. CDR3 nucleotide sequence: TGTGCCACCAGCAGAGCCCCCCAAGAGACCCAGTACTTC. Its translation is CATSRAPQETQYF.

V usage is TRBV10-3 and J usage is TRBJ1-5; 10 bases align to TRBD1. V shed 4 bases, J shed 4 bases, and the junction held 4 bases outside the gene matches. This CDR3 contains 15 residues. Germline-derived CDR1 and CDR2 are ENHRY and SYGVKD. In DNA, the CDR3 is TGTGCCATCAGTGTGGGGGGACAGGGGAATCAGCCCCAGCATTTT. Translating it yields CAISVGGQGNQPQHF.

This clonotype was counted between two and nine times. This chain connects TRBV7-9 to TRBJ2-3; D is undetermined. Germline values: CDR1 SEHNR, CDR2 FQNEAQ (reference sequence). Trimming left V 2 bases short and J 0 bases short, with 9 bases between. The CDR3 sequence is 15 residues long. The CDR3 DNA reads as TGTGCCAGCAGCTTACCCCAGACTAGCACAGATACGCAGTATTTT. As protein: CASSLPQTSTDTQYF.

This clonotype appeared many times. This chain links TRBV5-1 with TRBJ2-4; 8 positions agree with TRBD1. The CDR3 covers 14 residues. CDR1 is SGHRS and CDR2 is YFSETQ in the germline V gene. V was clipped by 3 bases and J by 6 bases; unmatched bases: 5. The CDR3 sequence is CASSSGQAPNIQYF. CDR3 coding DNA: TGCGCCAGCAGCTCGGGACAGGCCCCAAACATTCAGTACTTC. The variable domain in full, with the rest retrieved from reference TRBV5-1 and TRBJ2-4, is KAGVTQTPRYLIKTRGQQVTLSCSPISGHRSVSWYQQTPGQGLQFLFEYFSETQRNKGNFPGRFSGRQFSNSRSEMNVSTLELGDSALYLCASSSGQAPNIQYFGAGTRLSVL.

CDR3 protein: CSAMSEFTDTQYF. DNA of the CDR3: TGCAGTGCTATGTCCGAGTTCACAGATACGCAGTATTTT. The J gene is TRBJ2-3, the V gene TRBV20-1; D is uncertain. Germline V gene lookup returns CDR1 DFQATT and CDR2 SNEGSKA (reference sequence). Trimming cost V 4 bases and J 2 bases, with 10 bases left between them. CDR3 length: 13 amino acids.

This chain connects TRBV6-6 to TRBJ2-1; 7 nucleotides align to TRBD1. From germline, CDR1 is MNHNY and CDR2 SVGAGI (reference sequence). The length of the CDR3 is 14 residues. Trimming cost V 6 bases and J 4 bases; bases outside gene matches: 6. CDR3 amino acids: CASRMGQYYNEQFF. For the CDR3, the DNA is TGTGCCAGCAGAATGGGACAGTATTACAATGAGCAGTTCTTC.

The chain joins TRBV16 to TRBJ2-7, with D unresolved. Germline V lookup: CDR1 KGHSY, CDR2 FQNENV. This CDR3 is built from 12 residues. Between the trimmed V and J ends, which lost 4 bases and 3 bases, there was a span of 7 bases. CDR3 in DNA: TGTGCCAGCAGCCGAAACAACTACGAGCAGTACTTC. Its protein is CASSRNNYEQYF.

There are many counts of this clonotype. The gene calls are TRBV7-9 and TRBJ2-1; 7 bases agree with TRBD1. The germline CDR1 and CDR2 sequences are SEHNR and FQNEAQ (reference sequence). CDR3 length: 16 amino acids. V shed 5 bases and J 9 bases; nucleotides not matched to a gene: 16. The CDR3 is CASSPRAGTAWGEQFF. The DNA of the CDR3 is TGTGCCAGCAGCCCTCGGGCCGGGACAGCTTGGGGTGAGCAGTTCTTC.

The genes are TRBV19 and TRBJ2-1, with D maybe TRBD2 (5 bases). Trimming took off 8 bases at V and 3 bases at J, with 11 bases between the two ends. The CDR3 is 13 amino acids. Germline values: CDR1 LNHDA, CDR2 SQIVND (reference sequence). CDR3 sequence: CASSGLDYNEQFF. As DNA, the CDR3 is TGTGCCAGTTCTGGACTGGACTACAATGAGCAGTTCTTC. Combining the CDR3 with reference TRBV19 and TRBJ2-1 gives the whole variable domain DGGITQSPKYLFRKEGQNVTLSCEQNLNHDAMYWYRQDPGQGLRLIYYSQIVNDFQKGDIAEGYSVSREKKESFPLTVTSAQKNPTAFYLCASSGLDYNEQFFGPGTRLTVL.

V and J are TRBV7-9 and TRBJ2-7, with 11 bases fitting TRBD2. The CDR3 has 17 residues. The V gene's germline CDR1 is SEHNR and CDR2 FQNEAQ (reference sequence). V dropped 2 bases and J dropped 4; count of bases not matched to a gene: 10. The CDR3 DNA sequence: TGTGCCAGCAGCTTACTACATGGTGGGACTAGCGGATACGAGCAGTACTTC. Its protein is CASSLLHGGTSGYEQYF.

The V and J genes are TRBV3-1 and TRBJ2-5; possible D gene TRBD2, 5 bases. The V gene's germline CDR1 is LGHDT and CDR2 YNNKEL (reference sequence). V was pared by 4 bases and J by 5 bases, with 20 bases between. The CDR3 consists of 16 residues. CDR3 protein: CASSPLRGQWSETQYF. CDR3 coding DNA: TGTGCCAGCAGCCCCCTCCGAGGGCAGTGGTCGGAGACCCAGTACTTC.

The chain's CDR3 is CASFKGDIPAQYF. The DNA for the CDR3 is TGTGCCAGTTTTAAGGGCGATATCCCGGCCCAGTACTTC. The chain carries TRBV28 and TRBJ2-5; D call uncertain. Looked up from germline, CDR1 is MDHEN and CDR2 is SYDVKM. Trimming took 9 bases from V and 9 from J, leaving 20 bases between them. The CDR3 covers 13 residues.

This chain connects TRBV5-4 to TRBJ2-3; 12 positions agree with TRBD2. Trimming at V came to 3 bases and at J to 0 bases, leaving 2 bases not matched to a gene. The germline V gene has CDR1 SGHNT and CDR2 YYREEE (reference sequence). This CDR3 has 16 amino acids. The CDR3 DNA reads as TGTGCCAGCAGCTGGACTAGCGGGAAGAGCACAGATACGCAGTATTTT. Its translation: CASSWTSGKSTDTQYF.

The chain couples TRBV29-1 to TRBJ1-5, with 7 positions matching TRBD1. Germline CDR1 reads SQVTM; CDR2 reads ANQGSEA. The CDR3 loop spans 13 amino acids. The V and J ends lost 7 bases and 8 bases, in that order; junction bases with no gene match: 11. The DNA for the CDR3 is TGCAGCGCCGCGGGACAGCCGTCGGAGCCCCAGCATTTT. It encodes CSAAGQPSEPQHF.

The rearrangement uses TRBV7-3 and TRBJ2-7; the D gene is possibly TRBD2 (6 bases). The CDR3 runs 14 residues. Per germline, CDR1 SGHTA and CDR2 FQGTGA. V lost 6 bases, J lost 6 bases, and 18 bases lay in between. The CDR3 bases are TGTGCCAGCAGGCCGTTACGGGGGTCGGTCGAGCAGTACTTC. Translating it yields CASRPLRGSVEQYF.

This chain links TRBV28 with TRBJ1-4, with 11 bases that match TRBD1. From germline, CDR1 is MDHEN and CDR2 SYDVKM. V lost 6 bases to trimming and J lost 6 bases; unmatched junction nucleotides: 6. There are 15 residues in the CDR3. CDR3: CASSIGTGGHEKLFF. The CDR3 DNA reads TGTGCCAGCAGCATCGGGACAGGGGGACATGAAAAACTGTTTTTT.

This clonotype was seen many times. The genes are TRBV20-1 and TRBJ2-7, with D perhaps given as TRBD1 or TRBD2 (5 bases each). V was pared by 4 bases and J by 0 bases, with 10 bases between. The CDR3 totals 13 residues. Germline CDR1 and CDR2: DFQATT and SNEGSKA (reference sequence). Here the CDR3 reads CSATYGGSYEQYF. DNA for the CDR3: TGCAGTGCTACCTATGGGGGCTCCTACGAGCAGTACTTC.

The chain recombines TRBV20-1 with TRBJ2-2, with 7 bases identical to TRBD2. The germline V gene encodes CDR1 DFQATT and CDR2 SNEGSKA (reference sequence). The CDR3 is 13 amino acids. V was pared by 3 bases and J by 6 bases, with 4 bases of the junction left unmatched. The CDR3 DNA sequence: TGCAGTGCTAGCGGGGGGTGGGCCGGGGAGCTGTTTTTT. Translating gives CSASGGWAGELFF.

The chain recombines TRBV9 with TRBJ1-6; 9 bases are shared with TRBD1. V was clipped by 1 base and J by 11 bases; unmatched bases: 4. The CDR3 totals 14 residues. Germline values: CDR1 SGDLS, CDR2 YYNGEE. As DNA, the CDR3 is TGTGCCAGCAGCGTATCGACAGGGGGAACACCCCTCCACTTT. Protein: CASSVSTGGTPLHF.

The CDR3 sequence: CAWRTGDYTEAFF. The CDR3 coding sequence is TGTGCCTGGAGGACAGGGGACTACACTGAAGCTTTCTTT. The rearrangement joins TRBV30 to TRBJ1-1; 8 positions match TRBD1. The V gene's germline CDR1 is GTSNPN and CDR2 SVGIG (reference sequence). The junction had 3 bases not matched to a gene; V was cut back by 3 bases and J by 3 bases. This CDR3 is 13 amino acids long. The whole variable domain, remainder taken from reference TRBV30 and TRBJ1-1, is SQTIHQWPATLVQPVGSPLSLECTVEGTSNPNLYWYRQAAGRGLQLLFYSVGIGQISSEVPQNLSASRPQDRQFILSSKKLLLSDSGFYLCAWRTGDYTEAFFGQGTRLTVV.

This clonotype occurred many times. Here the CDR3 reads CSARDDRKEAFF. DNA of the CDR3: TGCAGTGCTAGAGATGATAGGAAAGAAGCTTTCTTT. The gene calls are TRBV20-1 and TRBJ1-1; D not certain. Per germline, CDR1 DFQATT and CDR2 SNEGSKA (reference sequence). CDR3 size: 12 residues. V was cut by 0 bases and J by 8 bases, with 10 bases left in between.

This clonotype has a count of ten or more. The chain employs TRBV12-3 or TRBV12-4 and TRBJ1-4, with 7 bases aligning to TRBD1. The J segment lost 13 bases and the V segment lost 3 bases, leaving 5 bases of the junction unmatched. The length of the CDR3 is 12 residues. The CDR3, as DNA: TGTGCCAGCAGTTTTCGCGGGACAGCACTGTTTTTT. Translated, it gives CASSFRGTALFF.

This clonotype was picked up many times. The genes are TRBV12-3 or TRBV12-4 and TRBJ2-3; 7 nucleotides agree with TRBD2. This CDR3 spans 15 amino acids. With 6 bases clipped from V and 0 bases from J, the junction kept 6 bases outside the gene matches. CDR3 DNA: TGTGCCAGCAGGTCGGCTAGCGGAAGCACAGATACGCAGTATTTT. This gives the protein CASRSASGSTDTQYF.

This clonotype was observed a handful of times. The rearrangement uses TRBV29-1 and TRBJ2-7; no reliable D call. The CDR3 sequence is 13 residues long. CDR1 SQVTM and CDR2 ANQGSEA come from the germline V gene. Trimming shortened V by 2 bases and J by 0 bases, and 8 bases separated the two germline ends. CDR3 loop: CSVERLASYEQYF. DNA of the CDR3: TGCAGCGTTGAACGTTTAGCCTCCTACGAGCAGTACTTC.

This clonotype was seen a handful of times. The chain uses TRBV6-1 and TRBJ2-7; D unresolved. Trimming pared 3 bases from V and 9 bases from J, leaving 9 bases between. This CDR3 is 11 amino acids long. Germline V lookup: CDR1 MNHNS, CDR2 SASEGT. This chain's CDR3 is CASSDRYMQYF. CDR3 in DNA: TGTGCCAGCAGTGATAGATACATGCAGTACTTC.

This clonotype was seen a few times. The gene calls are TRBV6-6 and TRBJ2-7, with D possibly matching TRBD2 (5 bases). V lost 8 bases, J lost 3 bases, and 20 bases lay in between. The CDR3 runs to 15 residues. The germline CDR1 and CDR2 sequences are MNHNY and SVGAGI (reference sequence). CDR3 nucleotides: TGTGCCAGCCGTCCCCCAGAGGGCTTGGGCTACGAGCAGTACTTC. Amino acids: CASRPPEGLGYEQYF.

As concerns this clonotype: The junction differs from germline at one of its ends, possibly a read error. The genes are TRBV20-1 and TRBJ1-5; 7 positions agree with TRBD1. From germline, CDR1 is DFQATT and CDR2 SNEGSKA (reference sequence). This CDR3 spans 14 amino acids. CDR3 coding DNA: TGCAGTGCTGGAGAGGCAGGGGGTAGTCAGCCCCAGCATTTT. Its translation: CSAGEAGGSQPQHF.